The clone carrying this T cell receptor (beta chain) was observed a few times. The TCRbeta library was prepared with unique molecular identifiers. A single record per CDR3 protein comes from TCRdb applying MiXCR to the PCR reads. The sample consists of about 580,000 distinct CDR3 sequences, roughly 24% of them appearing once. This entry belongs to a study of T-cell reconstitution after alpha-beta-depleted transplantation in children. Germline lookup yields CDR1 DFQATT and CDR2 SNEGSKA (reference sequence). V was clipped by 3 bases and J by 2 bases, with 7 bases between them. The CDR3 runs to 13 residues.

The chain joins TRBV20-1 to TRBJ2-2; D could derive from TRBD1 or TRBD2 (5 bases each). Source: PBMCs, mostly from graft donor cells, taken 360 days after TCRalphabeta/CD19-depleted stem cell transplant. The source of this sequence is a boy under three years old who had a stem cell transplant for acute myeloid leukemia, so the T cells may come from the graft donor. CDR3 in DNA: TGCAGTGCTAGTTGGGACAACACCGGGGAGCTGTTTTTT. Its translation: CSASWDNTGELFF.